A single sample gave rise to the 14 T cell receptor beta chains below, sequenced in a study of radiotherapy plus CTLA-4 blockade in lung cancer. The data were produced by immunoSEQ multiplex PCR, yet TCRdb's version contains in-frame clones alone and is incomplete. The repertoire holds about 62,000 clones, with approximately 79% as singletons. This sample comprised peripheral blood, obtained from a patient treated with radiotherapy plus ipilimumab. The receptors come from a human donor with non-small cell lung cancer who had a complete response to radiotherapy plus ipilimumab.

On this clone itself: This is likely an artifact of a read error, given a far larger clone one base away. Other DNA sequences of this sample code for an identical CDR3. The chain couples TRBV7-9 to TRBJ1-1, with D hard to call. The CDR3 is 15 amino acids. Germline-derived CDR1 and CDR2 are SEHNR and FQNEAQ (reference sequence). V lost 5 bases to trimming and J lost 7 bases, with 20 bases between them. The CDR3 here is CASSQETGSAYEAFF. The CDR3 nucleotides are TGTGCCAGCAGCCAAGAAACGGGGTCGGCTTATGAAGCTTTCTTT. Full variable domain (missing parts from reference TRBV7-9 and TRBJ1-1): DTGVSQNPRHKITKRGQNVTFRCDPISEHNRLYWYRQTLGQGPEFLTYFQNEAQLEKSRLLSDRFSAERPKGSFSTLEIQRTEQGDSAMYLCASSQETGSAYEAFFGQGTRLTVV.

V is TRBV29-1 and J is TRBJ1-2; perhaps TRBD1 as D (6 bases). Germline V gene sequence: CDR1 SQVTM, CDR2 ANQGSEA. V lost 6 bases to trimming and J lost 1 base, with 15 bases between them. CDR3 size: 14 residues. DNA of the CDR3: TGCAGCGTGGAGGGGGGGCTAGGTAACTATGGCTACACCTTC. This sequence encodes CSVEGGLGNYGYTF.

The chain has TRBV11-2 and TRBJ2-7, with 13 bases fitting TRBD2. The CDR3 is 16 residues long. V was pared by 1 base and J by 4 bases, with 4 bases of the junction left unmatched. The germline CDR1 and CDR2 sequences are SGHAT and FQNNGV. The CDR3: CASSLGTSGRVYEQYF. As DNA, the CDR3 is TGTGCCAGCAGCTTAGGGACTAGCGGGAGAGTTTACGAGCAGTACTTC.

In the case of this clone: Distinct nucleotide sequences in the sample also encode this CDR3. This chain uses TRBV6-1 with TRBJ2-5, with D possibly being TRBD1 (5 bases). V gave up 2 bases and J gave up 5 bases, with 15 bases separating them. The germline CDR1 and CDR2 sequences are MNHNS and SASEGT. The length of the CDR3 is 15 residues. As DNA, the CDR3 is TGTGCCAGCAGTGAACCTCCACAGGATTTGGAGACCCAGTACTTC. Residues: CASSEPPQDLETQYF.

The chain combines TRBV7-3 with TRBJ2-3; TRBD2 aligns across 10 bases. V was clipped by 5 bases and J by 2 bases; unmatched bases: 4. Germline lookup yields CDR1 SGHTA and CDR2 FQGTGA. This CDR3 has 15 amino acids. The CDR3 coding sequence is TGTGCCAGCAGCCCAACTAGCGGGACCACAGATACGCAGTATTTT. It translates to CASSPTSGTTDTQYF.

The CDR3 reads CATRPGTQGYNEQFF. CDR3 DNA sequence: TGCGCCACCAGACCCGGGACACAGGGGTACAATGAGCAGTTCTTC. V gene TRBV5-1 combines with J gene TRBJ2-1; 7 bases match TRBD1. The CDR3 loop spans 15 amino acids. Germline CDR1 is SGHRS and CDR2 is YFSETQ. The V gene end was trimmed by 9 bases and the J gene end by 4 bases; junction bases not matched to a gene: 13.

The chain recombines TRBV18 with TRBJ1-2, with unresolved D. V lost 1 base to trimming and J lost 5 bases, with 11 bases between them. The CDR3 is 14 residues long. From germline, CDR1 is KGHSH and CDR2 LQKENI. The CDR3 coding sequence is TGTGCCAGCTCACCACAGGGAGGTTGGTATGGCTACACCTTC. It translates to CASSPQGGWYGYTF.

The sample holds many counts of this clone. This sequence joins TRBV6-1 and TRBJ2-7; 7 positions match TRBD1. The CDR3 contains 14 residues. Germline trimming cut 6 bases from V and 1 base from J; bases unmatched to any gene: 6. The germline gives CDR1 MNHNS, CDR2 SASEGT. In DNA, the CDR3 is TGTGCCAGCAGACCGGGACAGCGTTCCTACGAGCAGTACTTC. Encoded protein: CASRPGQRSYEQYF.

The V call is TRBV7-3, the J call TRBJ2-7, with a weak D call TRBD2 (6 bases). The CDR3 is 15 residues long. The V gene lost 3 bases and the J gene lost 5 bases, with 17 bases spanning the gap. CDR1 is SGHTA, CDR2 FQGTGA, per germline. The CDR3 sequence: CASSLNLARYDEQYF. The DNA for the CDR3 is TGTGCCAGCAGCTTGAACCTAGCGCGTTACGACGAGCAGTACTTC.

The J gene is TRBJ1-2, the V gene TRBV6-5, with TRBD1 matching 8 bases. The CDR3 is made up of 14 amino acids. The germline V gene encodes CDR1 MNHEY and CDR2 SVGAGI. Trimming took 6 bases from V and 8 from J; bases not matched to a gene: 11. The CDR3 reads CASSLQTGARGYTF. The CDR3 nucleotides read TGTGCCAGCAGCCTTCAGACAGGGGCGAGGGGCTACACCTTC.

This chain uses TRBV5-6 with TRBJ2-7; tentatively, D is TRBD1 (7 bases). Trimming removed 0 bases at V and 3 bases at J, with 19 bases between. Germline CDR1 is SGHDT and CDR2 is YYEEEE. There are 17 residues in the CDR3. CDR3 nucleotide sequence: TGTGCCAGCAGCTTGGGTGGTCTAGGGGGGACAGTCTACGAGCAGTACTTC. This codes for CASSLGGLGGTVYEQYF.

This chain connects TRBV18 to TRBJ2-7; TRBD1 might be the D (6 bases). Per germline, CDR1 KGHSH and CDR2 LQKENI. V lost 1 base, J lost 0 bases, and 10 bases lay in between. The CDR3 is 15 residues long. CDR3 region: CASSPQGQTSYEQYF. DNA of the CDR3: TGTGCCAGCTCACCACAAGGACAGACCTCCTACGAGCAGTACTTC.

The genes are TRBV11-3 and TRBJ2-2, with 7 bases fitting TRBD2. V lost 3 bases, J lost 1 base, and 2 bases stayed unmatched. CDR1 is SGHNT, CDR2 YENEEA, per germline. CDR3 length equals 15 residues. In nucleotides, the CDR3 is TGTGCCAGCAGCTTCCGCGGGGGGAACACCGGGGAGCTGTTTTTT. This encodes CASSFRGGNTGELFF.

The chain joins TRBV28 to TRBJ2-1; D remains ambiguous. Trimming took off 8 bases at V and 4 bases at J, with 6 bases between the two ends. Germline values: CDR1 MDHEN, CDR2 SYDVKM. The CDR3 is 11 amino acids. CDR3 nucleotide sequence: TGTGCCAGCGCTCTATACAATGAGCAGTTCTTC. Encoded protein: CASALYNEQFF. Full variable domain (remainder filled in from reference TRBV28 and TRBJ2-1): DVKVTQSSRYLVKRTGEKVFLECVQDMDHENMFWYRQDPGLGLRLIYFSYDVKMKEKGDIPEGYSVSREKKERFSLILESASTNQTSMYLCASALYNEQFFGPGTRLTVL.